What follows are 31 T cell receptor beta chains derived from one specimen sequenced in a study of control samples from healthy donors and cancer patients (dated by TCRdb to 2020 to 2022). Preparation of the library involved the immunoSEQ multiplex PCR assay. TCRdb took this table from immuneACCESS and kept in-frame rearrangements with V and J called. Such tables lack part of the clones; where checked against another copy, unresolved V genes explain under half of the gap, and the rest is unexplained. The sample includes 400,000 to 450,000 clones, with around nine tenths observed a single time. The ten most abundant clones make up approximately 6.3% of the sample. The sequencing input was PBMCs. The receptor source for this set is a man between 40 and 49 years old with head and neck cancer.

The chain recombines TRBV4-1 with TRBJ1-5; TRBD1 might be the D (5 bases). Trimming took 0 bases from V and 7 from J, leaving 7 bases between them. The length of the CDR3 is 13 residues. Germline loops: CDR1 MGHRA, CDR2 YSYEKL. The CDR3 is CASSQEQVQPQHF. CDR3 sequence (DNA): TGCGCCAGCAGCCAAGAACAGGTGCAGCCCCAGCATTTT.

Points on this clone: Other DNA sequences in this specimen translate into the identical CDR3. The chain has TRBV7-8 and TRBJ2-2; no definite D call. This CDR3 contains 12 residues. From germline, CDR1 is SGHVS and CDR2 FQNEAQ. Trimming left V 4 bases short and J 0 bases short, with 0 bases between. The CDR3, as DNA: TGTGCCAGCAGCTCGAACACCGGGGAGCTGTTTTTT. This translates into CASSSNTGELFF.

The rearrangement joins TRBV6-5 to TRBJ2-5; weak D call: TRBD2 (6 bases). The CDR3 spans 13 residues. V lost 6 bases, J lost 4 bases, and 12 bases lay in between. Germline loops: CDR1 MNHEY, CDR2 SVGAGI. The CDR3 DNA reads as TGTGCCAGCAGAGTCATGGAGGGAGAGACCCAGTACTTC. Protein: CASRVMEGETQYF.

Regarding this clone: The junction does not match germline at one end; this may be a read error. J is TRBJ1-1 and V is TRBV30, with D unresolved. From germline, CDR1 is GTSNPN and CDR2 SVGIG (reference sequence). The CDR3 runs 13 residues. The CDR3 bases are TGTGCCCGGAGCGACCGCATGAACACTGAAGCTTTCTTT. Its translation: CARSDRMNTEAFF.

This clone is a singleton in its sample. The chain couples TRBV19 to TRBJ1-5, with D tentatively TRBD1 (5 bases). Germline V gene data show CDR1 as LNHDA and CDR2 as SQIVND (reference sequence). The CDR3 is 14 residues long. V was shortened by 6 bases and J by 4 bases, with 13 bases between the two germline ends. CDR3: CASSSGGLNQPQHF. CDR3 in DNA: TGTGCCAGTAGCTCCGGGGGACTAAATCAGCCCCAGCATTTT.

In DNA, the CDR3 is TGTGCCAGCAGCCCCAGTCGGACTGTTACCGGGGAGCTGTTTTTT. It is translated as CASSPSRTVTGELFF. The chain is built from TRBV3-1 (or the pseudogene TRBV3-2) and TRBJ2-2, with D possibly being TRBD2 (5 bases). Trimming removed 4 bases from V and 5 bases from J, with 14 bases in between. Germline CDR1 is LGHDT and CDR2 is YNNKEL (reference sequence). The CDR3 runs 15 residues.

This chain uses TRBV5-1 with TRBJ2-1; 7 bases align to TRBD1. The CDR3 is 16 residues long. The V and J ends lost 1 base and 10 bases, in that order; junction bases with no gene match: 14. Germline V gene data show CDR1 as SGHRS and CDR2 as YFSETQ. CDR3 residues: CASSLSDKGAAGEQFF. The DNA for the CDR3 is TGCGCCAGCAGCTTGTCCGACAAGGGGGCGGCTGGGGAGCAGTTCTTC.

The chain employs TRBV11-2 and TRBJ1-2; possible D gene TRBD1, 6 bases. The V end lost 5 bases, the J end lost 2 bases, and 18 bases lay between the germline ends. The germline CDR1 and CDR2 sequences are SGHAT and FQNNGV. The CDR3 covers 16 residues. CDR3 DNA: TGTGCCAGCAGCCCAGTGAGGCAGGGGAGAAACTATGGCTACACCTTC. Residues: CASSPVRQGRNYGYTF.

This sequence joins TRBV3-1 (or the pseudogene TRBV3-2) and TRBJ2-2; 10 nucleotides align to TRBD2. Germline values: CDR1 LGHDT, CDR2 YNNKEL (reference sequence). The CDR3 has 15 amino acids. J gave up 3 bases and V 4 bases, and 2 bases lay outside the gene matches. The CDR3 DNA reads as TGTGCCAGCAGCCTAGGACTAGCGGACACCGGGGAGCTGTTTTTT. It translates to CASSLGLADTGELFF.

The V and J genes are TRBV3-1 (or the pseudogene TRBV3-2) and TRBJ2-5; no reliable D call. The CDR3 spans 18 residues. Trimming stripped 0 bases from V and 5 bases from J, with 22 bases between. Germline V lookup: CDR1 LGHDT, CDR2 YNNKEL (reference sequence). The CDR3 region is CASSQDRAVGIVLETQYF. The CDR3 DNA is TGTGCCAGCAGCCAAGATCGGGCAGTGGGTATAGTATTGGAGACCCAGTACTTC.

The chain links TRBV11-2 to TRBJ1-2; D unresolved. Germline values: CDR1 SGHAT, CDR2 FQNNGV. Trimming stripped 5 bases from V and 4 bases from J, with 11 bases between. The CDR3 runs to 13 residues. CDR3 nucleotides: TGTGCCAGCAGCAATAGCTTGGTCTATGGCTACACCTTC. This encodes CASSNSLVYGYTF.

V gene TRBV28 combines with J gene TRBJ2-7; no definite D call. The ends were cut back, 1 base at V and 6 bases at J, with 7 bases in the middle. Germline-derived CDR1 and CDR2 are MDHEN and SYDVKM. CDR3 size: 12 residues. The CDR3 here is CASSLSRSEQYF. Written as DNA, the CDR3 is TGTGCCAGCAGTTTATCGAGGTCCGAGCAGTACTTC.

The CDR3 DNA reads TGTGCCAGCAGTTTTCAGGTTTCCGAGCAGTACTTC. This codes for CASSFQVSEQYF. The chain joins TRBV28 to TRBJ2-7; D uncertain. This CDR3 comprises 12 residues. Germline CDR1 is MDHEN and CDR2 is SYDVKM. Between the trimmed V and J ends, which lost 3 bases and 6 bases, there was a span of 9 bases.

The rearrangement uses TRBV7-9 and TRBJ1-6; D call uncertain. CDR1 is SEHNR, CDR2 FQNEAQ, per germline (reference sequence). The CDR3 has 18 amino acids. V lost 0 bases and J 0 bases, leaving 12 bases between the germline ends. CDR3 protein: CASSLASTASSYNSPLHF. The CDR3 nucleotides read TGTGCCAGCAGCTTAGCGAGCACAGCGAGCTCCTATAATTCACCCCTCCACTTT. Together with reference TRBV7-9 and TRBJ1-6, the CDR3 gives the full variable domain: DTGVSQNPRHKITKRGQNVTFRCDPISEHNRLYWYRQTLGQGPEFLTYFQNEAQLEKSRLLSDRFSAERPKGSFSTLEIQRTEQGDSAMYLCASSLASTASSYNSPLHFGNGTRLTVT.

On this clone: The junction and the germline gene differ at one end; a read error may be behind it. This sample includes further DNA sequences coding for the same CDR3. CDR3 nucleotide sequence: TGCGCCACCAGCACGAGACAGGGACCTTCCTACGAGCAGTACTTC. Residues: CATSTRQGPSYEQYF. The chain is built from TRBV15 and TRBJ2-7; TRBD1 aligns across 7 bases. The CDR3 extends over 15 amino acids. From germline, CDR1 is LNHNV and CDR2 YYDKDF (reference sequence). The complete variable domain, with remaining parts taken from reference TRBV15 and TRBJ2-7, reads DAMVIQNPRYQVTQFGKPVTLSCSQTLNHNVMYWYQQKSSQAPKLLFHYYDKDFNNEADTPDNFQSRRPNTSFCFLDIRSPGLGDTAMYLCATSTRQGPSYEQYFGPGTRLTVT.

This sequence joins TRBV10-1 and TRBJ2-1, with 12 bases identical to TRBD2. V trimming: 6 bases; J trimming: 12 bases; junction bases outside the gene matches: 6. Per the germline V gene, CDR1 is WNHNN and CDR2 is SYGVQD (reference sequence). The CDR3 consists of 13 residues. The CDR3 sequence is CASSGTSGFGQFF. The CDR3 nucleotides are TGCGCCAGCAGCGGGACTAGCGGGTTCGGGCAGTTCTTC.

The J gene is TRBJ2-1, the V gene TRBV10-1, with D possibly matching TRBD2 (5 bases). The germline CDR1 and CDR2 sequences are WNHNN and SYGVQD (reference sequence). This CDR3 spans 18 amino acids. The V end lost 2 bases, the J end lost 2 bases, and 19 bases lay between the germline ends. The chain's CDR3 is CASSEDPLLGEAYNEQFF. In nucleotides, the CDR3 is TGCGCCAGCAGTGAGGACCCCCTACTAGGTGAGGCCTACAATGAGCAGTTCTTC.

The chain is built from TRBV12-3 or TRBV12-4 and TRBJ2-1; weak D call: TRBD1 (6 bases). Trimming removed 3 bases at V and 7 bases at J, with 10 bases between. The CDR3 is 13 amino acids. DNA of the CDR3: TGTGCCAGCAGTTTTCACAGGGAAAATGAGCAGTTCTTC. Protein product: CASSFHRENEQFF.

The rearrangement links TRBV5-1 to TRBJ1-1; D not certain. V dropped 4 bases and J dropped 1 base, with 11 bases sitting between them. This CDR3 contains 14 residues. Germline loops: CDR1 SGHRS, CDR2 YFSETQ. The CDR3 sequence is CASSPAAANTEAFF. CDR3 DNA: TGCGCCAGCAGCCCGGCGGCCGCGAACACTGAAGCTTTCTTT. Full variable domain (remainder filled in from reference TRBV5-1 and TRBJ1-1): KAGVTQTPRYLIKTRGQQVTLSCSPISGHRSVSWYQQTPGQGLQFLFEYFSETQRNKGNFPGRFSGRQFSNSRSEMNVSTLELGDSALYLCASSPAAANTEAFFGQGTRLTVV.

The rearrangement uses TRBV6-2 or TRBV6-3 and TRBJ2-3; 8 bases are a match to TRBD2. J was trimmed by 2 bases and V by 5 bases; bases with no gene match: 3. CDR3 length: 14 amino acids. Germline assignment: CDR1 MNHEY and CDR2 SVGEGT. This CDR3 reads CASSIGGATDTQYF. DNA of the CDR3: TGTGCCAGCAGTATCGGGGGGGCCACAGATACGCAGTATTTT.

The rearrangement links TRBV28 to TRBJ2-7, with a weak D call TRBD2 (6 bases). From germline, CDR1 is MDHEN and CDR2 SYDVKM. V lost 9 bases, J lost 5 bases, and 11 bases lay in between. This CDR3 contains 11 residues. For the CDR3, the DNA is TGTGCCAGTACGGGAGTACACGAGCAGTACTTC. Protein sequence: CASTGVHEQYF.

The rearrangement uses TRBV6-1 and TRBJ2-7, with a possible D match to TRBD1 (6 bases). Germline V lookup: CDR1 MNHNS, CDR2 SASEGT. V lost 3 bases and J 7 bases, leaving 10 bases between the germline ends. The CDR3 extends over 12 amino acids. The CDR3 sequence: CASSEGAHEQYF. Written as DNA, the CDR3 is TGTGCCAGCAGTGAGGGGGCGCATGAGCAGTACTTC.

This clone was picked up one time. The genes are TRBV5-6 and TRBJ2-7, with D perhaps TRBD1 or TRBD2 (5 bases each). Germline CDR1 SGHDT, CDR2 YYEEEE. Trimming took 2 bases from V and 6 from J, leaving 15 bases between them. The CDR3 length is 14 residues. This CDR3 is CASSFRGRTSEQYF. DNA of the CDR3: TGTGCCAGCAGCTTTCGGGGACGGACGTCCGAGCAGTACTTC.

This rearrangement joins TRBV27 to TRBJ1-3; D unclear. The CDR3 sequence is 13 residues long. Trimming removed 5 bases from V and 4 bases from J, with 9 bases in between. From germline, CDR1 is MNHEY and CDR2 SMNVEV (reference sequence). The CDR3 DNA reads TGTGCCAGCAGTATACAGCAGGGAAACACCATATATTTT. It codes for CASSIQQGNTIYF.

The CDR3 loop is CASSLVAGGGVNEQFF. The CDR3 DNA follows: TGCGCCAGCAGCTTGGTGGCGGGAGGAGGCGTAAATGAGCAGTTCTTC. The chain links TRBV5-1 to TRBJ2-1, with TRBD2 matching over 8 bases. This CDR3 contains 16 residues. Germline values: CDR1 SGHRS, CDR2 YFSETQ. The V and J ends lost 0 bases and 7 bases, in that order; junction bases with no gene match: 9.

V usage is TRBV28 and J usage is TRBJ1-5; 7 bases are shared with TRBD1. Losses at the gene ends were 2 bases for V and 2 bases for J; bases not matched to a gene: 3. This CDR3 is 15 amino acids long. Germline-derived CDR1 and CDR2 are MDHEN and SYDVKM. The DNA for the CDR3 is TGTGCCAGCAGTTTAACAGGGGAAGGCAATCAGCCCCAGCATTTT. As protein: CASSLTGEGNQPQHF.

The chain couples TRBV28 to TRBJ2-4; 11 nucleotides match TRBD2. The germline gives CDR1 MDHEN, CDR2 SYDVKM. The CDR3 consists of 18 residues. The J segment lost 2 bases and the V segment lost 5 bases, leaving 11 bases of the junction unmatched. CDR3 sequence: CASSPRGLAGGTKNIQYF. CDR3 nucleotide sequence: TGTGCCAGCAGTCCCCGCGGTCTAGCGGGAGGTACCAAAAACATTCAGTACTTC.

The chain is built from TRBV6-5 and TRBJ1-6; 7 positions agree with TRBD1. Germline V CDR1 and CDR2: MNHEY, SVGAGI. This CDR3 region has 14 residues. Trimming removed 5 bases from V and 7 bases from J; junction bases left unmatched: 5. The CDR3 nucleotides read TGTGCCAGCAGTCACAGGGGCCTAAATTCACCCCTCCACTTT. The encoded protein is CASSHRGLNSPLHF.

The CDR3 protein is CASSGGPATQPQHF. CDR3 in DNA: TGTGCCAGCAGCGGGGGACCGGCGACTCAGCCCCAGCATTTT. The chain has TRBV5-6 and TRBJ1-5; tentatively, D is TRBD1 (5 bases). The CDR3 covers 14 residues. The germline V gene has CDR1 SGHDT and CDR2 YYEEEE. Deletions cut 4 bases from V and 6 bases from J, with 14 bases between. Full variable domain (outside the CDR3, taken from reference TRBV5-6 and TRBJ1-5): DAGVTQSPTHLIKTRGQQVTLRCSPKSGHDTVSWYQQALGQGPQFIFQYYEEEERQRGNFPDRFSGHQFPNYSSELNVNALLLGDSALYLCASSGGPATQPQHFGDGTRLSIL.

The V call is TRBV6-2 or TRBV6-3, the J call TRBJ2-7; D is possibly TRBD2 (6 bases). Per germline, CDR1 MNHEY and CDR2 SVGEGT. The V end was cut by 7 bases, the J end by 4 bases, with 17 bases between. The CDR3 is made up of 14 amino acids. CDR3 in DNA: TGTGCCAGCACCCCCCGTGGGGGGAAGTACGAGCAGTACTTC. Residues: CASTPRGGKYEQYF.

The CDR3 nucleotides read TGTGCCAGCAGTCCCGGGACCTACAATGAGCAGTTCTTC. It translates to CASSPGTYNEQFF. The chain carries TRBV2 and TRBJ2-1, with D possibly matching TRBD2 (5 bases). CDR1 and CDR2 (germline): SNHLY, FYNNEI. The CDR3 spans 13 residues. V gave up 5 bases and J gave up 2 bases, with 7 bases separating them. Looking up the rest from reference TRBV2 and TRBJ2-1 gives the full variable domain: EPEVTQTPSHQVTQMGQEVILRCVPISNHLYFYWYRQILGQKVEFLVSFYNNEISEKSEIFDDQFSVERPDGSNFTLKIRSTKLEDSAMYFCASSPGTYNEQFFGPGTRLTVL.